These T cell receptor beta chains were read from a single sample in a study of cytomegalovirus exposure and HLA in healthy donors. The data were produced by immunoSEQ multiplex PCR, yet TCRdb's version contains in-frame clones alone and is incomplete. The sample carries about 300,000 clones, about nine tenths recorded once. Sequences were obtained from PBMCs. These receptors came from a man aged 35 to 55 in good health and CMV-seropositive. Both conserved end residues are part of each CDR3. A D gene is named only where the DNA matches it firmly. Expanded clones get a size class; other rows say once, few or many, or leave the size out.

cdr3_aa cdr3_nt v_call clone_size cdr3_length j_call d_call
CASSPIAGGPFDEQFF TGTGCCAGCAGCCCAATAGCGGGAGGGCCCTTCGATGAGCAGTTCTTC TRBV11-2 NA 16 TRBJ2-1 TRBD2
CASSGGFGITRSSGNTIYF TGTGCCAGCAGCGGAGGGTTCGGGATTACCCGAAGCTCTGGAAACACCATATATTTT TRBV7-2 once 19 TRBJ1-3 NA
CASSPPQGADTQYF TGTGCCAGCTCACCACCGCAGGGGGCCGATACGCAGTATTTT TRBV18 NA 14 TRBJ2-3 TRBD1
CASSLGGTGNTGELFF TGTGCCAGCAGCTTAGGTGGGACAGGAAACACCGGGGAGCTGTTTTTT TRBV11-2 NA 16 TRBJ2-2 TRBD1
CASGLAPRQGNYGYTF TGTGCCAGCGGTCTGGCCCCCCGACAGGGGAACTATGGCTACACCTTC TRBV2 NA 16 TRBJ1-2 TRBD1
CSSSSDYEQYF TGTTCCAGCAGCTCAGACTACGAGCAGTACTTC TRBV7-9 once 11 TRBJ2-7 NA
CASSLERTGPYEQYF TGTGCCAGCAGCTTGGAAAGGACAGGGCCCTACGAGCAGTACTTC TRBV5-4 NA 15 TRBJ2-7 TRBD1
CASSLATRDQETQYF TGTGCCAGCAGCTTAGCGACCAGGGACCAAGAGACCCAGTACTTC TRBV11-2 NA 15 TRBJ2-5 NA
CASSPERVGTDTQYF TGTGCCAGCAGTCCAGAGAGGGTAGGGACAGATACGCAGTATTTT TRBV6-5 NA 15 TRBJ2-3 NA
CASSQGRALAGNQETQYF TGCGCCAGCAGCCAAGGCCGGGCGCTAGCGGGGAACCAAGAGACCCAGTACTTC TRBV4-1 NA 18 TRBJ2-5 TRBD2
CASSLGSDRVNYGYTF TGTGCCAGCAGCTTAGGGTCGGACAGGGTTAACTATGGCTACACCTTC TRBV7-2 once 16 TRBJ1-2 TRBD1